This T cell receptor beta chain appears in the sequencing data of a study of cytomegalovirus exposure and HLA in healthy donors. Study overall: Inside one of the first data releases sat around 85 million unique TCRs taken from HLA-typed donors.

A remark on this clone: Its antigen is not identified.

The study, taken as a whole, reports: CMV serostatus alone was available as immune exposure information.

Per the germline V gene, CDR1 is MGHRA and CDR2 is YSYEKL. V shed 1 base and J shed 1 base, with 10 bases lying between them. This CDR3 is built from 15 residues. Nominally healthy donors were sampled, though unrecorded immune exposures were likely. 13 Jbeta primers and 60 Vbeta primers were used for the PCR. In the authors' workflow: An analysis that came later counted 80 million or so unique TCR beta chains, 10 million to 12 million shared. This table comes from immunoSEQ multiplex PCR, and its TCRdb copy is limited to in-frame clones, with some not included. The V and J calls and clone size were taken over from that table, and D and trimming were inferred from the DNA. The data contain 200,000 to 250,000 clones, approximately 78% of them singletons.

The chain employs TRBV4-1 and TRBJ2-5, with D possibly being TRBD2 (6 bases). Sequences were obtained from PBMCs. The receptor's source is a woman aged 40 to 50 in good health and CMV-seronegative. For the CDR3, the DNA is TGCGCCAGCAGCCAAGGGCCGACTAGCCAAGAGACCCAGTACTTC. Its translation is CASSQGPTSQETQYF.